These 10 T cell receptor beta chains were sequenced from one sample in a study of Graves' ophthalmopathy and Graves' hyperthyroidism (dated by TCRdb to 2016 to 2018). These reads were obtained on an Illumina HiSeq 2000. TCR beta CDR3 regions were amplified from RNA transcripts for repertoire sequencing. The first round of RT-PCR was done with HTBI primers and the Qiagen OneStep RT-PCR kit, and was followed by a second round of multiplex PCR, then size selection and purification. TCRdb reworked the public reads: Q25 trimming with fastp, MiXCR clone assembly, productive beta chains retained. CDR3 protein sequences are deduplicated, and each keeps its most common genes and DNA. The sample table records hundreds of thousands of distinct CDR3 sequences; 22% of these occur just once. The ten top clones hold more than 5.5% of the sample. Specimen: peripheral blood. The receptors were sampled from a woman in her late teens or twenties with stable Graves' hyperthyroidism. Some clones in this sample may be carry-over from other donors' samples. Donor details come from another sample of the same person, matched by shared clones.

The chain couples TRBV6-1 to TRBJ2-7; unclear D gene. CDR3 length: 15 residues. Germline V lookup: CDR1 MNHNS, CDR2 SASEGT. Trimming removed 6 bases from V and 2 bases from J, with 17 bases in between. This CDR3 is CASSSTPGRTYEQYF. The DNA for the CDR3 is TGTGCCAGCAGCTCAACCCCCGGACGCACCTACGAGCAGTACTTC.

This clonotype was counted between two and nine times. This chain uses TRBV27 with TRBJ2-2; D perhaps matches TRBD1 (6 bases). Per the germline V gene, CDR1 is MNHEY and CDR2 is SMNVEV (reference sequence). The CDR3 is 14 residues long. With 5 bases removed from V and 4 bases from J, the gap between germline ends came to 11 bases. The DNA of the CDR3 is TGTGCCAGCAGTCCCGGACAGTTCACCGGGGAGCTGTTTTTT. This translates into CASSPGQFTGELFF.

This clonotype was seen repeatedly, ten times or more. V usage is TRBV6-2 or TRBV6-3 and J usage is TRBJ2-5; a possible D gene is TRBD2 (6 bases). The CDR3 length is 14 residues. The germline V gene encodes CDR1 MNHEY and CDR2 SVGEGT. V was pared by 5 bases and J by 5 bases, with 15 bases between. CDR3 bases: TGTGCCAGCAGTCGCCCCGGACTACTCGAGACCCAGTACTTC. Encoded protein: CASSRPGLLETQYF.

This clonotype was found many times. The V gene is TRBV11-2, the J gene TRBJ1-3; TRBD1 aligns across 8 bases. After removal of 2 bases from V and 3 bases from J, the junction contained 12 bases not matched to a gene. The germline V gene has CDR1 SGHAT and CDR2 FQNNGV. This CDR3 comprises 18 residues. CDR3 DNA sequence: TGTGCCAGCAGCTTAATCCCGGCAGGGGGCTCCGGTGGAAACACCATATATTTT. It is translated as CASSLIPAGGSGGNTIYF. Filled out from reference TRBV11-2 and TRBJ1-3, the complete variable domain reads EAGVAQSPRYKIIEKRQSVAFWCNPISGHATLYWYQQILGQGPKLLIQFQNNGVVDDSQLPKDRFSAERLKGVDSTLKIQPAKLEDSAVYLCASSLIPAGGSGGNTIYFGEGSWLTVV.

The CDR3 DNA follows: TGCAGCGTTGAAGAACCCGGACAGGGACTCTACGAGCAGTACTTC. This gives the protein CSVEEPGQGLYEQYF. The V call is TRBV29-1, the J call TRBJ2-7; 8 nucleotides line up with TRBD1. This CDR3 is built from 15 residues. V gave up 0 bases and J gave up 3 bases; unmatched junction bases: 7. Germline V gene sequence: CDR1 SQVTM, CDR2 ANQGSEA.

CDR3 nucleotides: TGTGCCAGCAGGCTAAGGCCGGGTCGGGGGACTAGCGGGAAATTCTCCTACGAGCAGTACTTC. This translates into CASRLRPGRGTSGKFSYEQYF. J is TRBJ2-7 and V is TRBV13; 13 positions match TRBD2. This CDR3 is built from 21 residues. V lost 6 bases and J lost 0; bases outside the gene matches: 20. Germline V gives CDR1 PRHDT, CDR2 FYEKMQ (reference sequence).

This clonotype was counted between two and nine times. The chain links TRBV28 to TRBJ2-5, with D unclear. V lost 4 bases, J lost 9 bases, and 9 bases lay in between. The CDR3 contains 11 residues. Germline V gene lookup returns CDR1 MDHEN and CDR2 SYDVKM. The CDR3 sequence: CASSSQSAQYF. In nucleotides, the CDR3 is TGTGCCAGCAGTTCCCAGTCGGCCCAGTACTTC.

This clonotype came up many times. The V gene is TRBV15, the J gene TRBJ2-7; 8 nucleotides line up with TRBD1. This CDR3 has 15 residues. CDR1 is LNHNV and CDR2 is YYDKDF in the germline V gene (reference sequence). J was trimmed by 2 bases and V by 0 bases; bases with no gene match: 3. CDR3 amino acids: CATSRDQGATYEQYF. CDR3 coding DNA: TGTGCCACCAGCAGAGATCAGGGGGCCACCTACGAGCAGTACTTC.

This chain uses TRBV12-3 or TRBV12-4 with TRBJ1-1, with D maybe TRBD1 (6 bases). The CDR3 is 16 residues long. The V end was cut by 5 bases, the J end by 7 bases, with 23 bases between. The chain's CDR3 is CASSHGAGAEWSEAFF. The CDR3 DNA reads TGTGCCAGCAGTCACGGGGCGGGGGCGGAGTGGAGTGAAGCTTTCTTT.

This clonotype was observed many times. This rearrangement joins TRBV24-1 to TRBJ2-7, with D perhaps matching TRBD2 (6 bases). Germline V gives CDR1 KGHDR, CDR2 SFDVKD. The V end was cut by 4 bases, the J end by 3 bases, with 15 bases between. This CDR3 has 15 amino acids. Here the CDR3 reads CATSDNLGEVYEQYF. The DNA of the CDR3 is TGTGCCACCAGTGACAACCTCGGGGAGGTCTACGAGCAGTACTTC.